The entry that follows covers one TCR beta chain sequence. Its specificity is unknown. This CDR3 is built from 15 residues. The junction had 5 bases not matched to a gene; V was cut back by 4 bases and J by 4 bases. Germline CDR1 MNHNS, CDR2 SASEGT. This record belongs to a study of cytomegalovirus exposure and HLA in healthy donors. Whole-study results and caveats: V- and J-gene trimming of TCR beta was linked (in a later analysis) to a missense DCLRE1C variant.

Researchers ran the PCR with 60 Vbeta and 13 Jbeta primers. The data were produced by immunoSEQ multiplex PCR, yet TCRdb's version contains in-frame clones alone and is incomplete. The repertoire holds 150,000 to 200,000 clones, with 81% as singletons. The receptor comes from a woman aged 18-30 years in good health and CMV-seropositive. Sequencing was performed on PBMCs. The chain joins TRBV6-1 to TRBJ2-3; 10 bases are shared with TRBD2. Written as DNA, the CDR3 is TGTGCCAGCAGTGGAAGACTAGCGGGTTCAGATACGCAGTATTTT. It specifies CASSGRLAGSDTQYF.